These T cell receptor beta chains were read from a single sample in a study of human T cells and chemical hapten exposure. TCRdb reprocessed the RACE reads via MiXCR and lists one record per CDR3 protein. This table holds 85,000 to 120,000 distinct CDR3 sequences, approximately 12% found once. The sequenced sample was whole blood, obtained in connection with sensitization to the hapten diphenylcyclopropenone (DPC). All receptors derive from a woman in her forties or fifties with alopecia areata. Some clones in this sample may be carry-over from other donors' samples. The CDR3 runs from the conserved cysteine through the conserved F or W. The order of the fields is clone size, D gene, CDR3 length, J gene, V gene, CDR3 DNA, CDR3 protein. A D gene is named only where the DNA matches it firmly. Size is omitted from some rows. Given values are once, few, many or a class for expanded clones.

once	-	16	TRBJ2-2	TRBV7-7	TGTGCTAGCAGCCAGATGTCCAGCGGGAACACCGGGGAGCTGTTTTTT	CASSQMSSGNTGELFF
few	-	15	TRBJ2-3	TRBV7-2	TGTGCCAGCAGCAAGTCGGGACTCCACACAGATACGCAGTATTTT	CASSKSGLHTDTQYF
-	-	12	TRBJ1-2	TRBV6-2/TRBV6-3	TGTGCCAGCAGTTACGCAGGGAGTGGCTACACCTTC	CASSYAGSGYTF
few	TRBD1	14	TRBJ1-6	TRBV11-2	TGTGCCAGCAGCTTTACAGGGGTAGCGTCACCCCTCCACTTT	CASSFTGVASPLHF
few	-	12	TRBJ1-1	TRBV2	TGTGCCAGCAGGGACTTAGACAAAGAAGCTTTCTTT	CASRDLDKEAFF
many	-	12	TRBJ1-2	TRBV19	TGTGCCAGCACGGACAGTTTCTATGGCTACACCTTC	CASTDSFYGYTF
few	TRBD2	15	TRBJ2-1	TRBV20-1	TGCAGTCCACAAGGAGGGACTAGCGCTTACAATGAGCAGTTCTTC	CSPQGGTSAYNEQFF
-	-	13	TRBJ2-3	TRBV5-1	TGCGCCAGCAGCTTGAGGATCCCAGATACGCAGTATTTT	CASSLRIPDTQYF
many	TRBD1	20	TRBJ2-6	TRBV15	TGTGCCACCAGCAGAGACCGGCGGACAGGGCTTCTAGTCTCGGCCAACGTCCTGACTTTC	CATSRDRRTGLLVSANVLTF
-	-	14	TRBJ1-2	TRBV7-9	TGTGCCAGCAGCGCTCGAGGGACCGCCTATGGCTACACCTTC	CASSARGTAYGYTF
many	-	15	TRBJ2-3	TRBV6-2/TRBV6-3	TGTGCCAGCAGTTACCCGGACGGTAGGGGAAGGACGCAGTATTTT	CASSYPDGRGRTQYF
many	-	14	TRBJ1-1	TRBV28	TGTGCCGTGAAAATCACAGGGACGGGGACTGAAGCTTTCTTT	CAVKITGTGTEAFF
few	-	15	TRBJ2-6	TRBV6-2/TRBV6-3	TGTGCCAGCAGTTCGGCCGGATCTGGGGCCAACGTCCTGACTTTC	CASSSAGSGANVLTF
-	-	15	TRBJ2-7	TRBV5-8	TGTGCCAGCAGCTTTGGCGGGACCAACTCCTACGAGCAGTACTTC	CASSFGGTNSYEQYF
-	TRBD2	15	TRBJ2-7	TRBV7-2	TGTGCCAGCAGCCCTTCGGGAGGGGTAAGGAACGAGCAGTACTTC	CASSPSGGVRNEQYF
few	-	14	TRBJ1-1	TRBV12-3/TRBV12-4	TGTGCCAGCAGCCGGACTACAGGGAACACTGAAGCTTTCTTT	CASSRTTGNTEAFF
many	TRBD1	16	TRBJ2-7	TRBV7-2	TGTGCCAGCAGCTTAACGCCGGGGACAGGGGGCGGCGAGCAGTACTTC	CASSLTPGTGGGEQYF
-	-	15	TRBJ1-4	TRBV28	TGTGCCAGCACCCCCGGCTCCGCTCCCCATGAAAAACTGTTTTTT	CASTPGSAPHEKLFF
many	-	16	TRBJ1-4	TRBV19	TGTGCCAGTAGTATTGTCCGTGGACAGCCTGGTGAAAAACTGTTTTTT	CASSIVRGQPGEKLFF
-	-	14	TRBJ2-2	TRBV4-3	TGCGCCAGCAGCCAAGATGAGGGATTCGGGGAGCTGTTTTTT	CASSQDEGFGELFF
few	TRBD1	13	TRBJ1-5	TRBV20-1	TGCAGTGCTAGCACCAGGGGGAACCAGCCCCAGCATTTT	CSASTRGNQPQHF
many	-	15	TRBJ2-2	TRBV6-5	TGTGCCAGCACCCCGGGGGACGTGAGCACCGGGGAGCTGTTTTTT	CASTPGDVSTGELFF
few	TRBD1	14	TRBJ1-2	TRBV4-3	TGCGCCAGCAGCGACGGACAGGGGGGCTATGGCTACACCTTC	CASSDGQGGYGYTF
few	-	13	TRBJ2-3	TRBV2	TGTGCCAGCAGTCCCCCTTTCACAGATACGCAGTATTTT	CASSPPFTDTQYF
-	TRBD1	16	TRBJ2-3	TRBV11-2	TGTGCCAGCAGCTTTCGCCGACAGGGTCGGACAGATACGCAGTATTTT	CASSFRRQGRTDTQYF
-	-	15	TRBJ1-1	TRBV7-2	TGTGCCAGCAGACATAATACCGTCCTGAACACTGAAGCTTTCTTT	CASRHNTVLNTEAFF
-	-	15	TRBJ2-7	TRBV4-1	TGCGCCAGCAGCCGTCTACTACTTAGAGAGAACGAGCAGTACTTC	CASSRLLLRENEQYF
few	-	13	TRBJ2-3	TRBV28	TGTGCCAGCAGGGTTATGGCCACAGATACGCAGTATTTT	CASRVMATDTQYF
once	-	15	TRBJ2-7	TRBV5-1	TGCGCCAGCAGCTTGGGATTGGATAACTCCTACGAGCAGTACTTC	CASSLGLDNSYEQYF
many	TRBD1	15	TRBJ1-4	TRBV12-3/TRBV12-4	TGTGCCAGCAGAACAACCGGGACAGGGTTTGAAAAACTGTTTTTT	CASRTTGTGFEKLFF
few	-	15	TRBJ2-2	TRBV7-2	TGTGCCAGCAGCTTAAGAGTAGCGAACACCGGGGAGCTGTTTTTT	CASSLRVANTGELFF
many	-	14	TRBJ2-3	TRBV12-3/TRBV12-4	TGTGCCAGCAGTAGGGGCGGTAGCACAGATACGCAGTATTTT	CASSRGGSTDTQYF
few	TRBD1	16	TRBJ2-7	TRBV28	TGTGCCAGCAGTTTAATCCCGGGACAGGGGTCTTACGAGCAGTACTTC	CASSLIPGQGSYEQYF
-	-	14	TRBJ2-5	TRBV4-3	TGCGCCAGCAGCCGCGGAGGGGACCAAGAGACCCAGTACTTC	CASSRGGDQETQYF
many	-	12	TRBJ1-1	TRBV29-1	TGCAGCGCCAAGGGATTGGTCACTGAAGCTTTCTTT	CSAKGLVTEAFF